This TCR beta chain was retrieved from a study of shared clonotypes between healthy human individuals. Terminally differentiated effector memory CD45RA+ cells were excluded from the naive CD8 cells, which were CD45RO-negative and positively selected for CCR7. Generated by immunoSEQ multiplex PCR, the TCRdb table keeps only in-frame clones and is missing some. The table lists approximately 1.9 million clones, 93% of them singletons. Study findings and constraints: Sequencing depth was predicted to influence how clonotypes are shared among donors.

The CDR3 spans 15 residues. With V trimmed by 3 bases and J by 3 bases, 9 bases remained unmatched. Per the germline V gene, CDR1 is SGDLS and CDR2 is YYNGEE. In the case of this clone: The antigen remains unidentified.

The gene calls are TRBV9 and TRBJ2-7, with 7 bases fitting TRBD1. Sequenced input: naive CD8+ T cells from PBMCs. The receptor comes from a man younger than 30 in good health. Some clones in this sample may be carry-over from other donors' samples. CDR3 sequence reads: CASSAAGTDLYEQYF. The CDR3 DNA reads TGTGCCAGCAGCGCCGCCGGGACAGACCTCTACGAGCAGTACTTC.